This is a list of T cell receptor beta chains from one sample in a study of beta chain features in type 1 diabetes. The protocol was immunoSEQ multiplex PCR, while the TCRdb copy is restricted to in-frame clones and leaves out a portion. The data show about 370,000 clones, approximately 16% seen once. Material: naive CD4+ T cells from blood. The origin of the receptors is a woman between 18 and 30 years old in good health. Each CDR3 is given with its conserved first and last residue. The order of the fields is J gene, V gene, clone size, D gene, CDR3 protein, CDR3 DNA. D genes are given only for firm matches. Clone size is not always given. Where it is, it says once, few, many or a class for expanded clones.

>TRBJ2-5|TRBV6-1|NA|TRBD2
CASTSGTSSRTQYF
TGTGCCAGCACCTCCGGGACTAGCTCGAGGACCCAGTACTTC
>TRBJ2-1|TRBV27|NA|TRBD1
CASSQRTGLGEQFF
TGTGCCAGCAGCCAGAGGACAGGGTTGGGTGAGCAGTTCTTC
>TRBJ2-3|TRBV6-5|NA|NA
CASSSILHSGTDTQYF
TGTGCCAGCAGTTCCATACTACACTCCGGCACAGATACGCAGTATTTT
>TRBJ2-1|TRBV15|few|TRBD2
CATSRREVGEQFF
TGTGCCACCAGCAGGCGGGAGGTCGGGGAGCAGTTCTTC
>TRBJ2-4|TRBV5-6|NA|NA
CASSLEGIGAKNIQYF
TGTGCCAGCAGCTTGGAGGGGATCGGGGCCAAAAACATTCAGTACTTC
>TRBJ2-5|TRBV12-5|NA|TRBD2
CASGLYASGTQYF
TGTGCTAGTGGTTTGTACGCTAGCGGGACCCAGTACTTC
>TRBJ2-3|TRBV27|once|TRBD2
CASFIIAGEAGTDTQYF
TGTGCCAGCTTTATCATAGCGGGAGAGGCAGGCACAGATACGCAGTATTTT
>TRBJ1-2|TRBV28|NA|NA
CASSLWGSLHFIGTF
TGTGCCAGCAGTTTATGGGGCAGCCTTCACTTTATCGGCACCTTC
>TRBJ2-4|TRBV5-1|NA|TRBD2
CASSLDSGINIQYF
TGCGCCAGCAGCTTGGACAGCGGGATAAACATTCAGTACTTC
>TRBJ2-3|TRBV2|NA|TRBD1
CASMQGVTDTQYF
TGTGCCAGCATGCAGGGGGTAACAGATACGCAGTATTTT
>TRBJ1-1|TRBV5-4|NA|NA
CASSFEQGTEAFF
TGTGCCAGCAGCTTCGAACAGGGCACTGAAGCTTTCTTT
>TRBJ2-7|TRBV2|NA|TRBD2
CASSRTSGVSYEQYF
TGTGCCAGCAGTCGGACTAGCGGGGTCTCCTACGAGCAGTACTTC
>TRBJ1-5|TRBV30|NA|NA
CAVGADSNQPQHF
TGTGCCGTGGGGGCAGATAGCAATCAGCCCCAGCATTTT
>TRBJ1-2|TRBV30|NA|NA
CAWRQSPGSGYTF
TGTGCCTGGAGACAGTCCCCAGGGTCCGGCTACACCTTC
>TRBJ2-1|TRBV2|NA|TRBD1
CASSDNQGVADEQFF
TGTGCCAGCAGTGATAATCAGGGGGTTGCAGATGAGCAGTTCTTC
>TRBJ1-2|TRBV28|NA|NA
CAITGPLNYGYTF
TGTGCCATCACAGGGCCTCTGAACTATGGCTACACCTTC
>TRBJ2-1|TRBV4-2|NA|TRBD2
CASSQGAGDKNNEQFF
TGTGCCAGCAGCCAAGGAGCGGGAGATAAAAACAATGAGCAGTTCTTC
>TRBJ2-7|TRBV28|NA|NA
CASSLYTARRTQGYEQYF
TGTGCCAGCAGTTTATATACCGCTCGCCGAACCCAGGGCTACGAGCAGTACTTC
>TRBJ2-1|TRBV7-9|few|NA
CASSLGQAIYNEQFF
TGTGCCAGCAGCTTAGGACAGGCCATCTACAATGAGCAGTTCTTC
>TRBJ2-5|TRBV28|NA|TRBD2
CASSSLAGVQYF
TGTGCCAGCAGTTCGCTAGCGGGGGTGCAGTACTTC
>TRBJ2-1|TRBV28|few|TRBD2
CASSQRGRARQQFF
TGTGCCAGCAGTCAGCGCGGGAGGGCCAGACAGCAGTTCTTC
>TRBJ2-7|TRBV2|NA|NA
CASVSGYEQYF
TGTGCCAGTGTCTCGGGGTACGAGCAGTACTTC
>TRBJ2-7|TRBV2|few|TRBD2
CASRTGTSSYEQYF
TGTGCCAGCCGGACCGGGACTAGTTCCTACGAGCAGTACTTC
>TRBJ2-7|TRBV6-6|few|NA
CASSYAASYEQYF
TGTGCCAGCAGTTATGCTGCTAGCTACGAGCAGTACTTC
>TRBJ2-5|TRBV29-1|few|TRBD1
CSVLQGSETQYF
TGCAGCGTCCTACAGGGGTCGGAGACCCAGTACTTC
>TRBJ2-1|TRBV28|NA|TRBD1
CASSRQGTLSYNEQFF
TGTGCCAGCAGCAGACAGGGGACTCTGTCCTACAATGAGCAGTTCTTC
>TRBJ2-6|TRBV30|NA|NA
CAWRRRPAGANVLTF
TGTGCCTGGAGGAGGAGGCCAGCTGGGGCCAACGTCCTGACTTTC
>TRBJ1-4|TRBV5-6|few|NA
CASSARPSEEKLFF
TGTGCCAGCAGCGCCCGGCCCTCGGAGGAAAAACTGTTTTTT
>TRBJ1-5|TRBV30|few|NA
CAWNWAGGNQPQHF
TGTGCCTGGAATTGGGCAGGGGGCAATCAGCCCCAGCATTTT
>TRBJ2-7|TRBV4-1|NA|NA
CASSPGQTSEQYF
TGCGCCAGCAGCCCAGGACAAACCTCCGAGCAGTACTTC
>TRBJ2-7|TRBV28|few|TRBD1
CASSGQGNEQYF
TGTGCCAGCAGTGGACAGGGGAACGAGCAGTACTTC
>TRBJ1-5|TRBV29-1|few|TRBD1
CSVGLTGGGQPQHF
TGCAGCGTTGGACTCACAGGGGGCGGTCAGCCCCAGCATTTT
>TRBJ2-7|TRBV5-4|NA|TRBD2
CASSYGLARYEQYF
TGTGCCAGCAGCTACGGACTAGCGCGTTACGAGCAGTACTTC
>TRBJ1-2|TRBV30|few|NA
CAWTPMGLYGYTF
TGTGCCTGGACCCCCATGGGCCTCTATGGCTACACCTTC
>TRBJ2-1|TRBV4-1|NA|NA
CASSPKRTTGSHEQFF
TGCGCCAGCAGCCCGAAGAGAACTACAGGGAGCCATGAGCAGTTCTTC
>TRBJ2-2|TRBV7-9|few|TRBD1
CASSKQGSPQAGELFF
TGTGCCAGCAGCAAACAGGGGTCCCCCCAGGCCGGGGAGCTGTTTTTT
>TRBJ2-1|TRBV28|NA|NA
CASSLTKGDRFF
TGTGCCAGCAGTTTGACCAAGGGGGATAGGTTCTTC
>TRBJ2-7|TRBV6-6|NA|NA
CASQQPSAYEQYF
TGTGCCAGCCAACAACCTTCCGCCTACGAGCAGTACTTC
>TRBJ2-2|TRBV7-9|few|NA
CASSLVQQSTGELFF
TGTGCCAGCAGCTTAGTCCAACAGAGCACCGGGGAGCTGTTTTTT
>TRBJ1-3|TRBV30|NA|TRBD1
CAWNPGGGNTIYF
TGTGCCTGGAACCCAGGGGGAGGAAACACCATATATTTT
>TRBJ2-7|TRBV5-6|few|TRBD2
CASSLWRRLAASYEQYF
TGTGCCAGCAGCTTGTGGCGTAGACTAGCGGCTTCCTACGAGCAGTACTTC
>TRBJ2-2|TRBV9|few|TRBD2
CASSAGTSGVTGELFF
TGTGCCAGCAGCGCCGGGACTAGCGGTGTCACCGGGGAGCTGTTTTTT
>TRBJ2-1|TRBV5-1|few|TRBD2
CASSFGLASGSLNEQFF
TGCGCCAGCAGCTTTGGTCTCGCTAGCGGGAGTCTCAATGAGCAGTTCTTC
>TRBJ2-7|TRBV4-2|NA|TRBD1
CASSQSAGTGYEQYF
TGTGCCAGCAGCCAAAGCGCCGGGACAGGCTACGAGCAGTACTTC
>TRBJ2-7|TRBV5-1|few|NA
CASSLSRDITYEQYF
TGCGCCAGCAGCTTGAGTCGGGACATAACCTACGAGCAGTACTTC
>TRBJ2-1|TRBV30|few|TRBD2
CASASGRMNEQFF
TGTGCCTCCGCTAGCGGGAGGATGAATGAGCAGTTCTTC
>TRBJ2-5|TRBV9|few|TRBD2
CASSVGKRRTGLAGRETQYF
TGTGCCAGCAGCGTAGGTAAACGGAGAACTGGACTAGCGGGTCGGGAGACCCAGTACTTC
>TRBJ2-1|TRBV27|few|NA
CAGTQTKGNEQFF
TGTGCCGGGACTCAGACAAAGGGGAATGAGCAGTTCTTC
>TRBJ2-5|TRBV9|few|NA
CASSVAGAVETQYF
TGTGCCAGCAGCGTAGCGGGAGCGGTAGAGACCCAGTACTTC
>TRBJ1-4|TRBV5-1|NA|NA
CASSSRATNEKLFF
TGCGCCAGCAGCTCGCGGGCAACTAATGAAAAACTGTTTTTT
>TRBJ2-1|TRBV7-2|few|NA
CASSHPAAYNEQFF
TGTGCCAGCAGCCATCCAGCGGCGTACAATGAGCAGTTCTTC
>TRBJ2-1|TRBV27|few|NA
CASSPDFSAHNEQFF
TGTGCCAGCAGTCCAGACTTCTCCGCCCACAATGAGCAGTTCTTC
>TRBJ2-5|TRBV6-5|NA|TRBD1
CASSYSSGTGVKTQYF
TGTGCCAGCAGTTACTCTTCTGGGACAGGGGTGAAGACCCAGTACTTC
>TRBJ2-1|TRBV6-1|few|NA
CASSRTSSYNEQFF
TGTGCCAGCAGCCGGACAAGCTCCTACAATGAGCAGTTCTTC
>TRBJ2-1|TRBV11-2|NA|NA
CASSPPLRDEQFF
TGTGCCAGCAGCCCGCCTTTACGGGATGAGCAGTTCTTC
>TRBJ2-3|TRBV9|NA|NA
CASSVDPGVVDTQYF
TGTGCCAGCAGCGTAGATCCGGGAGTGGTAGATACGCAGTATTTT
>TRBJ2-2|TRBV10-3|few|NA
CAMWDGGITGELFF
TGTGCCATGTGGGATGGCGGGATCACCGGGGAGCTGTTTTTT
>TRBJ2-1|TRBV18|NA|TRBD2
CASSPTLAGVTYNEQFF
TGTGCCAGCTCACCAACCCTAGCGGGAGTTACCTACAATGAGCAGTTCTTC
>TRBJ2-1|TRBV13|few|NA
CASSSTDVMSYNEQFF
TGTGCCAGCAGCTCGACAGACGTTATGTCCTACAATGAGCAGTTCTTC
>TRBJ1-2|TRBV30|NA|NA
CAWSVGEDYGYTF
TGTGCCTGGAGTGTCGGGGAGGACTATGGCTACACCTTC